This TCR beta chain was captured by sequencing in a study of blood T cell repertoires in COVID-19. Sequenced by immunoSEQ multiplex PCR; TCRdb stores in-frame clones only, minus some. The repertoire holds 220,000 or so clones, with approximately 78% as singletons. The V end lost 5 bases, the J end lost 2 bases, and 16 bases lay between the germline ends. The germline V gene has CDR1 MDHEN and CDR2 SYDVKM. This CDR3 has 16 residues. Specimen: peripheral blood. The chain uses TRBV28 and TRBJ1-5, with a possible D match to TRBD1 (5 bases). The sequence was collected from an elderly woman with COVID-19, enrolled during active disease. This chain's CDR3 is CASSGLKGMRNQPQHF. The CDR3 DNA follows: TGTGCCAGCAGTGGGTTGAAGGGGATGCGCAATCAGCCCCAGCATTTT.